The 9 T cell receptor beta chains below all came from one sample that was sequenced in a study of T cells after yellow fever vaccination. MiXCR was run by TCRdb on the 5' RACE reads, yielding one entry per CDR3 protein. The sample lists approximately 550,000 distinct CDR3 sequences, approximately 12% occurring once. The specimen comprised PBMCs, sampled on the day of the yellow fever booster vaccination. These receptors all stem from a man younger than 45 who received the YFV17D yellow fever vaccine.

This clonotype has just a few counts. V and J are TRBV12-3 or TRBV12-4 and TRBJ1-1; D gene unclear. This CDR3 contains 14 residues. V lost 5 bases to trimming and J lost 4 bases, with 14 bases between them. The CDR3 here is CASSQLGIGTEAFF. The CDR3 DNA sequence: TGTGCCAGCAGTCAACTAGGAATCGGCACTGAAGCTTTCTTT.

The CDR3 DNA reads as TGCGCCAGCAGCCAAGATTATCGGGGGGCCAACACCGGGGAGCTGTTTTTT. Protein: CASSQDYRGANTGELFF. J is TRBJ2-2 and V is TRBV4-3, with D possibly being TRBD2 (7 bases). This CDR3 region has 17 residues. Germline V gene sequence: CDR1 LGHNA, CDR2 YSLEER. Trimming pared 0 bases from V and 2 bases from J, leaving 13 bases between.

This clonotype occurred a few times. The chain has TRBV9 and TRBJ2-1, with D unclear. Germline-derived CDR1 and CDR2 are SGDLS and YYNGEE. This CDR3 region has 15 residues. V was cut by 0 bases and J by 5 bases, with 12 bases left in between. The CDR3 loop reads CASSVGAGVNNEQFF. The DNA of the CDR3 is TGTGCCAGCAGCGTAGGGGCAGGCGTAAACAATGAGCAGTTCTTC.

This clonotype has only a few counts. V gene TRBV20-1 combines with J gene TRBJ2-5; the match to TRBD1 covers 8 bases. This CDR3 is built from 12 residues. Germline loops: CDR1 DFQATT, CDR2 SNEGSKA (reference sequence). The V gene end was trimmed by 4 bases and the J gene end by 5 bases; junction bases not matched to a gene: 3. The CDR3 protein is CSATTGGETQYF. CDR3 nucleotides: TGCAGTGCTACTACAGGGGGGGAGACCCAGTACTTC.

The chain has TRBV7-9 and TRBJ1-2; TRBD1 might be the D (6 bases). Trimming left V 8 bases short and J 5 bases short, with 12 bases between. This CDR3 contains 12 residues. From germline, CDR1 is SEHNR and CDR2 FQNEAQ (reference sequence). The CDR3 nucleotides read TGTGCCAGCGGAAGACAGGAGTATGGCTACACCTTC. It translates to CASGRQEYGYTF.

As DNA, the CDR3 is TGCAGTGCCCCGCAATCCGGCTACAATGAGCAGTTCTTC. This sequence encodes CSAPQSGYNEQFF. V is TRBV20-1 and J is TRBJ2-1; D not resolved. V shed 6 bases and J shed 3 bases, with 12 bases lying between them. The CDR3 has 13 amino acids. From germline, CDR1 is DFQATT and CDR2 SNEGSKA (reference sequence).

The rearrangement links TRBV5-1 to TRBJ2-2; D may be TRBD1 (5 bases). Trimming removed 3 bases from V and 0 bases from J, with 18 bases in between. The germline V gene has CDR1 SGHRS and CDR2 YFSETQ. The CDR3 totals 18 residues. CDR3 in DNA: TGCGCCAGCAGCTCATCAGGGTCAACCTTTGCGAACACCGGGGAGCTGTTTTTT. This gives the protein CASSSSGSTFANTGELFF.

This chain joins TRBV7-8 and TRBJ2-1; no firm D call. Trimming took 2 bases from V and 0 from J, leaving 8 bases between them. The CDR3 covers 15 residues. The germline CDR1 and CDR2 sequences are SGHVS and FQNEAQ. CDR3 amino acids: CASSLMGSSYNEQFF. CDR3 nucleotides: TGTGCCAGCAGCTTAATGGGATCCTCCTACAATGAGCAGTTCTTC.

This chain uses TRBV5-1 with TRBJ2-1; D possibly matches TRBD1 or TRBD2 (6 bases each). V was trimmed by 1 base and J by 8 bases, leaving 16 bases between them. The V gene's germline CDR1 is SGHRS and CDR2 YFSETQ. This CDR3 has 15 amino acids. The chain's CDR3 is CASSLKTPGAYEQFF. In nucleotides, the CDR3 is TGCGCCAGCAGCTTGAAGACACCGGGGGCATATGAGCAGTTCTTC.